The T cell receptor (beta chain) described here comes from a study of shared clonotypes between healthy human individuals (dated by TCRdb to the early 2020s). For context, the study as a whole: A few men and a couple of women, aged 18 to 49 years, made up the cohort. For each donor, CD4 naive and CD4 memory were each given three plates, CD8 naive was given two plates, and CD8 memory was given one plate. To estimate repertoire size and how much clonotype sharing occurs between individuals, the study deeply sequenced the blood TCR repertoires of roughly 5 healthy adults. To increase sequencing depth and limit assay-specific biases, TCR repertoire library preparation and sequencing were carried out by different laboratories using diverse techniques. Between about 0.94 and 10 billion PBMCs per donor were obtained by leukapheresis. Here is what the overall study found, with its caveats: The genetic and exposure-history diversity represented was limited by the small number of donors. Only blood was sampled, and tissue TCR repertoires likely differ from those in blood. About 5% of naive CD4, 3.5% of naive CD8, approximately 2.2% of memory CD4, and 0.4% of memory CD8 clonotypes were shared across a few donors. Estimated clonotype richness was generally larger for naive than for memory subsets. Incomplete sequencing was indicated by rarefaction of sorted-subset datasets, despite the large sequencing depth. Pairwise subsampling led to the expectation that sequencing depth would affect the degree of clonotype sharing among donors. Clonotypes shared by all four sorted-subset donors showed higher generation probabilities than non-shared clonotypes.

TCR CDR3 regions were amplified from genomic DNA by multiplex PCR using the deep immunoSEQ assay. Extracted genomic DNA from each cell subset was distributed evenly across all wells of several immunoSEQ 96-well plates, and each plate was treated as a replicate. For sorted subsets, each replicate PCR was loaded with about 0.2 ug genomic DNA, equivalent to 30,000 to 35,000 T cell genomes. Purified libraries were measured with a Qubit 3.0 fluorometer, size-checked on a Bioanalyzer 2100, and measured again with the KAPA Library Quantification kit. Every immunoSEQ 96-well plate was sequenced on a dedicated single-read 150-cycle Illumina NextSeq 550 flow cell. As for the original processing: Because the immunoSEQ output included only junctional sequences and no quality scores, the filtering could not be the same as the filtering used for full-length reads. To assign V/J genes and CDR3, sequences were annotated using PyIR, a Python wrapper for IgBLAST v1.9, with IMGT germline references. Reads were filtered out if the reads had weak V/J assignments (E-value above 1e-6), no CDR3, stop codons, out-of-frame junctions, or ambiguous translated residues. V3J clonotypes were defined as sequences sharing the same inferred V gene, J gene, and CDR3 amino acid sequence. Percentage overlap between repertoires was calculated by dividing the number of shared unique clonotypes by the size of the smaller repertoire. RTK rarefaction, the Chao1 estimator, and Recon v2.1 estimates of unobserved clonotypes were used to assess repertoire richness. Generation probabilities were computed with OLGA for all TCRbeta clonotypes obtained by the gDNA method from four donors. The table comes from immuneACCESS by way of TCRdb, which keeps in-frame sequences with V and J called. Part of the clones is missing from these tables; in studies checked, under half for an unresolved V gene and the rest for unknown reasons. V, J and clone size derive from that table, while D and trimming were established from the DNA sequence. In all, the sample holds more than 150,000 clones, and 60% to 75% of those were seen once. More than 9% of the sample is taken by the ten largest.

Counted from cysteine to phenylalanine, this CDR3 has 15 amino acids. Just CDR3 DNA is preserved here, 45 bases in frame from base 1. CDR1 MNHEY and CDR2 SMNVEV were looked up in the germline V gene (reference sequence). The germline V and J ends show losses of 2 bases and 4 bases respectively, and no gene match explains 5 bases of the junction. Comment on this clone: Its recognized antigen is unknown. No much larger clone is present one base from it, and per-base qualities are unavailable.

Donors were healthy HIV-negative adults with no recently reported acute infections or vaccinations. All donors were Caucasian adults living in Nashville, Tennessee, USA. CD4+ T cells were enriched by magnetic negative selection; naive cells were then positively selected on CD45RA, and the negative fraction formed the memory subset. Blood was collected by leukapheresis, and PBMCs were isolated by Ficoll-Histopaque density gradient centrifugation and then cryopreserved in liquid nitrogen vapor phase. Analytical flow cytometry was used to check the purity and quantity of every magnetically sorted T cell population. From each sorted fraction, genomic DNA was isolated and quantified by UV absorbance on a Nanodrop 2000c.

The TCR sequence derives from a man under 40 in good health. This receptor chain uses TRBV27 and TRBJ2-1; 7 bases in the middle match TRBD1. Sequencing was carried out using memory CD4+ T cells sorted from blood. In the paper's terms, the cell subset or site label means: CD45RA-negative fraction. The encoded CDR3 is CASSLKQGPYNEQFF. The DNA sequence is given as TGTGCCAGCAGTTTAAAACAGGGGCCTTACAATGAGCAGTTCTTC.